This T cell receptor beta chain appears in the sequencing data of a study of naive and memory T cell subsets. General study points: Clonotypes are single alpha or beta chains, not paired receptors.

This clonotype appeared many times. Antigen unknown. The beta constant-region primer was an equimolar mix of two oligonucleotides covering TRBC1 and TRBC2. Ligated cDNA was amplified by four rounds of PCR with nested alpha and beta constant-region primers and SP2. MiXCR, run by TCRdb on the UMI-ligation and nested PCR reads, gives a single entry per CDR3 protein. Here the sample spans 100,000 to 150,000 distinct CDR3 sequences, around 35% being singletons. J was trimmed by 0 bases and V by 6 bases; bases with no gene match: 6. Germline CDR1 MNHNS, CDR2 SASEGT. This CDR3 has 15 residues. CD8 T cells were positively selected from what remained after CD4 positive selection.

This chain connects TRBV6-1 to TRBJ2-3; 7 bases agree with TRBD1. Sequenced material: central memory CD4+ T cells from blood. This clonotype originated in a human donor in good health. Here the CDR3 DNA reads TGTGCCAGCAGGAGACAGGGTGAAAGCACAGATACGCAGTATTTT. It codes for CASRRQGESTDTQYF.